These 24 T cell receptor beta chains came from one sample sequenced in a study of T cell responses to AZD1222 COVID-19 vaccine. Clones were sequenced by immunoSEQ multiplex PCR, and TCRdb holds only the in-frame ones, with some missing. The data show some 170,000 clones, with roughly 91% seen just once and roughly 1.7% held by the top ten. The sequences come from peripheral blood, collected on day 0 of AZD1222 vaccination. Receptor source: an adult in good health.

In this sample, this clone turned up once. An end of the junction does not agree with germline; a read error may underlie this. The rearrangement joins TRBV25-1 to TRBJ1-4; tentative D call: TRBD1 (5 bases). There are 16 residues in the CDR3. Germline assignment: CDR1 MGHDK and CDR2 SYGVNS. CDR3 DNA: TGTGCCAGCAGTGAATACCCCGTCGGGGGTAATGGAAAACTGTTTTTT. Its translation: CASSEYPVGGNGKLFF.

The table lists this clone with a count of one. The V gene is TRBV28, the J gene TRBJ1-2; no clear D. CDR3 size: 13 residues. V was cut by 6 bases and J by 3 bases, with 11 bases left in between. CDR1 MDHEN and CDR2 SYDVKM come from the germline V gene. The CDR3 DNA follows: TGTGCCAGCAGCCCCACCGAGGACTATGGCTACACCTTC. Its translation is CASSPTEDYGYTF.

V usage is TRBV6-5 and J usage is TRBJ2-5, with a weak D call TRBD2 (5 bases). Germline-derived CDR1 and CDR2 are MNHEY and SVGAGI. Trimming left V 5 bases short and J 5 bases short, with 12 bases between. There are 13 residues in the CDR3. The DNA of the CDR3 is TGTGCCAGCAGTACGGGGATTTGGGAGACCCAGTACTTC. Translating it yields CASSTGIWETQYF.

This clone was detected only a few times. The junction shows a germline mismatch at one end, possibly a read error. The chain recombines TRBV7-9 with TRBJ2-4; D might be TRBD1 or TRBD2, each matching 5 bases. Germline lookup yields CDR1 SEHNR and CDR2 FQNEAQ (reference sequence). The CDR3 is made up of 12 amino acids. The CDR3 region has the DNA TGTGCCAGCAGCTTAGAGATGGGACCGCCGGACTTC. This encodes CASSLEMGPPDF.

This clone was detected once. This chain links TRBV28 with TRBJ2-3; 7 bases align to TRBD1. The CDR3 extends over 11 amino acids. CDR1 is MDHEN and CDR2 is SYDVKM in the germline V gene. V gave up 10 bases and J gave up 7 bases; unmatched junction bases: 5. The CDR3, as DNA: TGTGCCACTACAGGGGCAAATACGCAGTATTTT. Translated, it gives CATTGANTQYF. Filled out from reference TRBV28 and TRBJ2-3, the complete variable domain reads DVKVTQSSRYLVKRTGEKVFLECVQDMDHENMFWYRQDPGLGLRLIYFSYDVKMKEKGDIPEGYSVSREKKERFSLILESASTNQTSMYLCATTGANTQYFGPGTRLTVL.

The CDR3 DNA sequence: TGTGCCAGCAGTTCGACAGCGGGGGGGAGGACAGATACGCAGTATTTT. This translates into CASSSTAGGRTDTQYF. V gene TRBV28 combines with J gene TRBJ2-3; 10 bases agree with TRBD2. This CDR3 is built from 16 residues. Trimming removed 4 bases from V and 3 bases from J; junction bases left unmatched: 7. Germline V CDR1 and CDR2: MDHEN, SYDVKM. The whole variable domain, remainder taken from reference TRBV28 and TRBJ2-3, is DVKVTQSSRYLVKRTGEKVFLECVQDMDHENMFWYRQDPGLGLRLIYFSYDVKMKEKGDIPEGYSVSREKKERFSLILESASTNQTSMYLCASSSTAGGRTDTQYFGPGTRLTVL.

This clone occurred a few times. This chain uses TRBV3-1 (or the pseudogene TRBV3-2) with TRBJ1-6; D unclear. Germline assignment: CDR1 LGHDT and CDR2 YNNKEL (reference sequence). Trimming removed 0 bases at V and 10 bases at J, with 10 bases between. This CDR3 has 14 amino acids. CDR3 in DNA: TGTGCCAGCAGCCAAGAGCGGGCAAGATCACCCCTCCACTTT. It yields the protein CASSQERARSPLHF.

The chain uses TRBV6-5 and TRBJ1-1, with TRBD1 matching over 8 bases. Germline V lookup: CDR1 MNHEY, CDR2 SVGAGI. The V and J ends lost 5 bases and 1 base, in that order; junction bases with no gene match: 6. The CDR3 has 15 residues. The DNA for the CDR3 is TGTGCCAGCAGTACTCCCGGGACAGGGAACACTGAAGCTTTCTTT. Translated, it gives CASSTPGTGNTEAFF.

This clone was observed a few times. J is TRBJ2-4 and V is TRBV5-4, with D unclear. The V and J ends lost 1 base and 3 bases respectively, with 11 bases between them. The CDR3 totals 15 residues. CDR1 SGHNT and CDR2 YYREEE come from the germline V gene (reference sequence). CDR3 loop: CASSLTATGKNIQYF. CDR3 DNA: TGTGCCAGCAGCTTGACCGCCACTGGCAAAAACATTCAGTACTTC.

CDR3 sequence (DNA): TGTGCCAGCAGCGTAGGACAGGAGGCTAAGCCCCTCCACTTT. This codes for CASSVGQEAKPLHF. This sequence joins TRBV9 and TRBJ1-6; D is possibly TRBD1 (6 bases). This CDR3 spans 14 amino acids. The germline gives CDR1 SGDLS, CDR2 YYNGEE. Trimming took off 0 bases at V and 13 bases at J, with 14 bases between the two ends.

This chain links TRBV19 with TRBJ2-1; possibly TRBD2 for D (6 bases). In germline, CDR1 is LNHDA, CDR2 SQIVND (reference sequence). This CDR3 has 17 residues. The V gene lost 4 bases and the J gene lost 2 bases, with 18 bases spanning the gap. CDR3 bases: TGTGCCAGTAGTAAAGTTAAAGGGGCTAGCGCCTACAATGAGCAGTTCTTC. Translated: CASSKVKGASAYNEQFF.

This clone was counted a single time. The rearrangement joins TRBV23-1 to TRBJ1-4; 9 nucleotides match TRBD1. TRBV23-1 has ORF status, its function being uncertain. The CDR3 length is 14 residues. J lost 6 bases, V lost 4 bases, and 3 bases had no gene match. CDR3 coding DNA: TGCGCCAGCAGTCGGGACAGGGCAGATGAAAAACTGTTTTTT. Protein: CASSRDRADEKLFF.

V gene TRBV6-5 combines with J gene TRBJ1-4; a possible D gene is TRBD1 (5 bases). The V end was cut by 0 bases, the J end by 7 bases, with 12 bases between. Germline assignment: CDR1 MNHEY and CDR2 SVGAGI. The CDR3 length is 15 residues. CDR3 bases: TGTGCCAGCAGTTACTCGACAGCCTGGGGTGAAAAACTGTTTTTT. This gives the protein CASSYSTAWGEKLFF.

V is TRBV11-2 and J is TRBJ1-6; no definite D call. The length of the CDR3 is 15 residues. The germline gives CDR1 SGHAT, CDR2 FQNNGV. V shed 2 bases and J shed 7 bases, with 12 bases lying between them. CDR3 region: CASSLNPGRNSPLHF. The CDR3 region has the DNA TGTGCCAGCAGCTTAAACCCGGGGAGGAATTCACCCCTCCACTTT. Supplemented by reference TRBV11-2 and TRBJ1-6, the full variable domain reads EAGVAQSPRYKIIEKRQSVAFWCNPISGHATLYWYQQILGQGPKLLIQFQNNGVVDDSQLPKDRFSAERLKGVDSTLKIQPAKLEDSAVYLCASSLNPGRNSPLHFGNGTRLTVT.

V and J are TRBV18 and TRBJ2-3; 8 nucleotides agree with TRBD2. The junction had 5 bases not matched to a gene; V was cut back by 3 bases and J by 3 bases. Germline V gene sequence: CDR1 KGHSH, CDR2 LQKENI. This CDR3 is 15 amino acids long. The CDR3 here is CASSPYGGATDTQYF. DNA for the CDR3: TGTGCCAGCTCACCCTACGGGGGGGCGACAGATACGCAGTATTTT.

The chain employs TRBV4-2 and TRBJ2-3; 7 bases align to TRBD2. CDR1 is LGHNA, CDR2 YNFKEQ, per germline. Trimming at V came to 7 bases and at J to 1 base, leaving 8 bases not matched to a gene. The CDR3 is 15 residues long. This CDR3 reads CASTAYSGGTDTQYF. The CDR3 nucleotides are TGTGCCAGCACTGCGTACAGCGGGGGCACAGATACGCAGTATTTT.

This clone turned up a few times. This chain uses TRBV4-3 with TRBJ1-4; D is unclear. This CDR3 has 17 residues. Germline assignment: CDR1 LGHNA and CDR2 YSLEER. Trimming took off 0 bases at V and 2 bases at J, with 13 bases between the two ends. The CDR3 is CASSQERVLRTNEKLFF. The CDR3 DNA reads as TGCGCCAGCAGCCAAGAGCGGGTACTAAGGACTAATGAAAAACTGTTTTTT.

The chain uses TRBV3-1 (or the pseudogene TRBV3-2) and TRBJ1-2; no definite D call. With 1 base removed from V and 11 bases from J, the gap between germline ends came to 11 bases. The V gene's germline CDR1 is LGHDT and CDR2 YNNKEL (reference sequence). The CDR3 loop spans 12 amino acids. The CDR3 region has the DNA TGTGCCAGCAGCCAAGGATCGCAAGGATACACCTTC. Translated, it gives CASSQGSQGYTF.

The chain employs TRBV28 and TRBJ2-7; 7 nucleotides agree with TRBD1. The CDR3 contains 14 residues. Germline-derived CDR1 and CDR2 are MDHEN and SYDVKM. The ends lost 4 bases at V and 4 bases at J; junction bases unmatched: 7. CDR3 sequence reads: CASSYSRGHYEQYF. The CDR3 DNA follows: TGTGCCAGCAGTTATAGTAGGGGGCATTACGAGCAGTACTTC. The full variable domain, its missing parts supplied by reference TRBV28 and TRBJ2-7, is DVKVTQSSRYLVKRTGEKVFLECVQDMDHENMFWYRQDPGLGLRLIYFSYDVKMKEKGDIPEGYSVSREKKERFSLILESASTNQTSMYLCASSYSRGHYEQYFGPGTRLTVT.

V gene TRBV30 combines with J gene TRBJ2-1; D is undetermined. V was pared by 4 bases and J by 2 bases, with 12 bases between. The CDR3 extends over 14 amino acids. The germline V gene has CDR1 GTSNPN and CDR2 SVGIG (reference sequence). The CDR3 region has the DNA TGTGCCTGGAAAGGCGGATTAGCCTACAATGAGCAGTTCTTC. This gives the protein CAWKGGLAYNEQFF. The variable domain in full, completed from reference TRBV30 and TRBJ2-1, reads SQTIHQWPATLVQPVGSPLSLECTVEGTSNPNLYWYRQAAGRGLQLLFYSVGIGQISSEVPQNLSASRPQDRQFILSSKKLLLSDSGFYLCAWKGGLAYNEQFFGPGTRLTVL.

The CDR3 protein is CATSPSGGFNEQFF. The DNA of the CDR3 is TGTGCCACCAGCCCGTCGGGGGGGTTCAATGAGCAGTTCTTC. The chain links TRBV15 to TRBJ2-1; TRBD2 aligns across 8 bases. This CDR3 has 14 residues. J lost 6 bases, V lost 5 bases, and 6 bases had no gene match. The germline CDR1 and CDR2 sequences are LNHNV and YYDKDF (reference sequence). The full variable domain, in which reference TRBV15 and TRBJ2-1 provide the parts outside the CDR3, is DAMVIQNPRYQVTQFGKPVTLSCSQTLNHNVMYWYQQKSSQAPKLLFHYYDKDFNNEADTPDNFQSRRPNTSFCFLDIRSPGLGDTAMYLCATSPSGGFNEQFFGPGTRLTVL.

Comments on this clone: The sample contains more than one DNA sequence encoding this CDR3. The chain carries TRBV19 and TRBJ2-5, with D unresolved. CDR1 is LNHDA and CDR2 is SQIVND in the germline V gene (reference sequence). The CDR3 sequence is 12 residues long. Trimming removed 1 base at V and 5 bases at J, with 5 bases between. The CDR3 coding sequence is TGTGCCAGTAGTATAGGGTTGGAGACCCAGTACTTC. Residues: CASSIGLETQYF.

V gene TRBV4-1 combines with J gene TRBJ2-7; no firm D call. The CDR3 runs 14 residues. V lost 1 base and J lost 0, with 7 bases in between. CDR1 is MGHRA, CDR2 YSYEKL, per germline. The CDR3 sequence: CASSQVVGSYEQYF. CDR3 nucleotides: TGCGCCAGCAGCCAAGTTGTAGGCTCCTACGAGCAGTACTTC.

The V call is TRBV7-2, the J call TRBJ2-1; 9 nucleotides match TRBD1. This CDR3 is built from 14 residues. Germline CDR1 SGHTA, CDR2 FQGNSA. V was pared by 6 bases and J by 7 bases, with 7 bases of the junction left unmatched. CDR3 residues: CASSLQGAINEQFF. Written as DNA, the CDR3 is TGTGCCAGCAGTCTACAGGGGGCTATAAATGAGCAGTTCTTC.